These 26 T cell receptor beta chains were all obtained from the same sample, sequenced in a study of OX40 agonist ivuxolimab in advanced cancers. The assay was immunoSEQ multiplex PCR, and TCRdb's table has in-frame clones only and misses some. The profile shows around 26,000 clones, over 75% of them singletons. This specimen consisted of CD4+ or CD8+ T cells sorted from blood, obtained in a trial of the OX40 agonist ivuxolimab. The receptor source for this set is an adult with an advanced solid tumor such as melanoma, head and neck, liver or kidney cancer.

The rearrangement uses TRBV19 and TRBJ1-2; D possibly corresponds to TRBD1 (5 bases). V was shortened by 6 bases and J by 0 bases, with 17 bases between the two germline ends. The CDR3 has 16 residues. The germline CDR1 and CDR2 sequences are LNHDA and SQIVND (reference sequence). CDR3 sequence: CASSPGQGGSNYGYTF. The DNA for the CDR3 is TGTGCCAGTAGCCCCGGCCAGGGTGGTTCTAACTATGGCTACACCTTC.

The chain is built from TRBV7-9 and TRBJ2-7; the D is unclear. V was clipped by 1 base and J by 3 bases, with 7 bases between them. The CDR3 sequence is 13 residues long. Germline lookup yields CDR1 SEHNR and CDR2 FQNEAQ (reference sequence). In DNA, the CDR3 is TGTGCCAGCAGCTTAGGAGGCCTCTACGAGCAGTACTTC. Its protein is CASSLGGLYEQYF.

This clone was detected only once. The V and J genes are TRBV27 and TRBJ2-5; weak D call: TRBD2 (5 bases). With 5 bases removed from V and 5 bases from J, the gap between germline ends came to 15 bases. The CDR3 covers 14 residues. Germline V gene data show CDR1 as MNHEY and CDR2 as SMNVEV (reference sequence). The CDR3 spells CASSPPWPGETQYF. CDR3 nucleotides: TGTGCCAGCAGTCCCCCCTGGCCGGGGGAGACCCAGTACTTC.

V usage is TRBV13 and J usage is TRBJ2-5; 7 bases map to TRBD2. The CDR3 is made up of 14 amino acids. Germline CDR1 is PRHDT and CDR2 is FYEKMQ (reference sequence). The V and J ends lost 6 bases and 2 bases, in that order; junction bases with no gene match: 6. The CDR3 loop is CASRVTGGQETQYF. CDR3 coding DNA: TGTGCCAGCAGGGTAACGGGGGGACAAGAGACCCAGTACTTC.

This rearrangement joins TRBV5-1 to TRBJ2-3; perhaps TRBD1 as D (6 bases). The germline CDR1 and CDR2 sequences are SGHRS and YFSETQ. V gave up 0 bases and J gave up 9 bases, with 20 bases separating them. The CDR3 length is 16 residues. The CDR3 loop reads CASSLEPGHRSKTQYF. CDR3 DNA sequence: TGCGCCAGCAGCTTGGAACCGGGACACCGCTCGAAGACGCAGTATTTT.

J is TRBJ2-3 and V is TRBV28; D is possibly TRBD1 (6 bases). V gave up 3 bases and J gave up 0 bases, with 22 bases separating them. The CDR3 contains 19 residues. Germline assignment: CDR1 MDHEN and CDR2 SYDVKM. The CDR3 sequence is CASSLVQDSSFSSTDTQYF. The DNA for the CDR3 is TGTGCCAGCAGTTTGGTCCAGGACAGTAGTTTTTCTAGCACAGATACGCAGTATTTT. Together with reference TRBV28 and TRBJ2-3, the CDR3 gives the full variable domain: DVKVTQSSRYLVKRTGEKVFLECVQDMDHENMFWYRQDPGLGLRLIYFSYDVKMKEKGDIPEGYSVSREKKERFSLILESASTNQTSMYLCASSLVQDSSFSSTDTQYFGPGTRLTVL.

The J gene is TRBJ1-1, the V gene TRBV14; D remains unclear. V lost 2 bases and J 7 bases, leaving 14 bases between the germline ends. The CDR3 is 14 amino acids. The germline CDR1 and CDR2 sequences are SGHDN and FVKESK. The CDR3 nucleotides are TGTGCCAGCAGCCAATTCGCTACGATGTATGAAGCTTTCTTT. Its translation: CASSQFATMYEAFF.

V usage is TRBV4-1 and J usage is TRBJ1-1; D uncertain. The V gene's germline CDR1 is MGHRA and CDR2 YSYEKL. V dropped 0 bases and J dropped 4 bases, with 9 bases sitting between them. The CDR3 covers 14 residues. Written as DNA, the CDR3 is TGCGCCAGCAGCCAAGAGAGGACGGGCACTGAAGCTTTCTTT. The encoded protein is CASSQERTGTEAFF.

The rearrangement links TRBV28 to TRBJ1-5; no reliable D call. The CDR3 has 12 residues. Germline values: CDR1 MDHEN, CDR2 SYDVKM. The V gene lost 10 bases and the J gene lost 2 bases, with 9 bases spanning the gap. CDR3 region: CATGRGNQPQHF. The CDR3 DNA reads TGTGCCACCGGTCGGGGCAATCAGCCCCAGCATTTT.

The chain uses TRBV15 and TRBJ1-5, with 8 bases lining up with TRBD1. Germline V CDR1 and CDR2: LNHNV, YYDKDF (reference sequence). V shed 6 bases and J 0 bases; nucleotides not matched to a gene: 19. The length of the CDR3 is 20 residues. The CDR3 loop is CATSSTGGSAGGFSNQPQHF. The DNA of the CDR3 is TGTGCCACCAGTAGTACAGGGGGATCTGCAGGTGGATTTAGCAATCAGCCCCAGCATTTT.

This clone was seen more than once but under ten times. V usage is TRBV7-9 and J usage is TRBJ2-3; 11 nucleotides line up with TRBD2. After removal of 2 bases from V and 6 bases from J, the junction contained 4 bases not matched to a gene. This CDR3 region has 15 residues. The V gene's germline CDR1 is SEHNR and CDR2 FQNEAQ (reference sequence). CDR3 coding DNA: TGTGCCAGCAGCTTAACTAGCGGGGGAGGGGATACGCAGTATTTT. Protein: CASSLTSGGGDTQYF.

This chain joins TRBV10-1 and TRBJ1-1; the D is unclear. The germline V gene encodes CDR1 WNHNN and CDR2 SYGVQD (reference sequence). V shed 11 bases and J shed 1 base, with 17 bases lying between them. The CDR3 is made up of 14 amino acids. CDR3 nucleotide sequence: TGCGCCCATACCCCACTTCCTACGAACACTGAAGCTTTCTTT. Translating gives CAHTPLPTNTEAFF.

The V and J genes are TRBV6-1 and TRBJ2-7, with 7 positions matching TRBD1. The junction had 11 bases not matched to a gene; V was cut back by 3 bases and J by 6 bases. The CDR3 is 15 residues long. The germline gives CDR1 MNHNS, CDR2 SASEGT. DNA of the CDR3: TGTGCCAGCAGTGAGTCCGGGACAGAGGGGGTCGAGCAGTACTTC. Its translation: CASSESGTEGVEQYF.

The chain employs TRBV9 and TRBJ1-4; 8 bases map to TRBD1. The CDR3 has 14 amino acids. CDR1 and CDR2 (germline): SGDLS, YYNGEE. The junction had 5 bases not matched to a gene; V was cut back by 3 bases and J by 7 bases. The CDR3 reads CASSGQGRGEKLFF. The CDR3 region has the DNA TGTGCCAGCAGCGGACAGGGGAGAGGTGAAAAACTGTTTTTT.

This CDR3 reads CASSDRDWTEAFF. The CDR3 coding sequence is TGCGCCAGCAGTGACCGCGATTGGACTGAAGCTTTCTTT. The chain has TRBV10-1 and TRBJ1-1; no firm D call. Germline assignment: CDR1 WNHNN and CDR2 SYGVQD (reference sequence). The CDR3 runs to 13 residues. Trimming took off 3 bases at V and 5 bases at J, with 10 bases between the two ends.

This clone was detected a few times. V gene TRBV7-9 combines with J gene TRBJ2-5; D unresolved. The V gene lost 1 base and the J gene lost 2 bases, with 5 bases spanning the gap. This CDR3 region has 13 residues. Germline CDR1 reads SEHNR; CDR2 reads FQNEAQ (reference sequence). CDR3 nucleotides: TGTGCCAGCAGCTTAGTTGAACAAGAGACCCAGTACTTC. It encodes CASSLVEQETQYF.

The chain recombines TRBV28 with TRBJ1-1; weak D call: TRBD1 (6 bases). The CDR3 length is 15 residues. Germline V gives CDR1 MDHEN, CDR2 SYDVKM. The V and J ends lost 1 base and 2 bases respectively, with 11 bases between them. The CDR3 bases are TGTGCCAGCAGTTTATACGGGGGGCCTAACACTGAAGCTTTCTTT. Translating gives CASSLYGGPNTEAFF.

This chain links TRBV20-1 with TRBJ1-2; no clear D gene. The V gene lost 5 bases and the J gene lost 8 bases, with 6 bases spanning the gap. Germline V lookup: CDR1 DFQATT, CDR2 SNEGSKA (reference sequence). The CDR3 has 9 residues. CDR3 protein: CSAPGGYTF. The CDR3 DNA sequence: TGCAGTGCTCCTGGGGGCTACACCTTC.

The J gene is TRBJ2-2, the V gene TRBV29-1, with TRBD2 as a possible D gene (6 bases). Between the trimmed V and J ends, which lost 5 bases and 5 bases, there was a span of 9 bases. This CDR3 comprises 12 residues. Germline assignment: CDR1 SQVTM and CDR2 ANQGSEA. CDR3 DNA sequence: TGCAGCGTTTGGGGGGTTACCGGGGAGCTGTTTTTT. Amino acids: CSVWGVTGELFF.

This clone occurred a few times. The chain has TRBV27 and TRBJ2-1, with D possibly being TRBD2 (6 bases). The CDR3 spans 10 residues. Germline CDR1 reads MNHEY; CDR2 reads SMNVEV (reference sequence). The germline V and J ends were trimmed by 11 bases and 6 bases, with 8 bases remaining between them. CDR3 sequence reads: CASGVNEQFF. DNA of the CDR3: TGTGCCTCGGGGGTCAATGAGCAGTTCTTC.

On this clone itself: Other nucleotide sequences in the sample specify the same CDR3. This chain connects TRBV28 to TRBJ2-7; perhaps TRBD2 as D (5 bases). Germline V lookup: CDR1 MDHEN, CDR2 SYDVKM. V lost 3 bases, J lost 2 bases, and 5 bases lay in between. The CDR3 is 12 residues long. Here the CDR3 reads CASSLRAYEQYF. The CDR3 nucleotides read TGTGCCAGCAGTTTGCGGGCCTACGAGCAGTACTTC.

The chain combines TRBV5-4 with TRBJ2-7; 10 positions match TRBD1. Trimming at V came to 0 bases and at J to 7 bases, leaving 10 bases not matched to a gene. Germline CDR1 SGHNT, CDR2 YYREEE (reference sequence). The CDR3 covers 16 residues. The CDR3 nucleotides read TGTGCCAGCAGCTTGGAGGTCCGGACAGGGGGGTGGGAGCAGTACTTC. Translated, it gives CASSLEVRTGGWEQYF. The whole variable domain, remainder taken from reference TRBV5-4 and TRBJ2-7, is ETGVTQSPTHLIKTRGQQVTLRCSSQSGHNTVSWYQQALGQGPQFIFQYYREEENGRGNFPPRFSGLQFPNYSSELNVNALELDDSALYLCASSLEVRTGGWEQYFGPGTRLTVT.

CDR3 protein: CARSVPTSGGVSYNEQFF. The CDR3 bases are TGTGCCAGAAGCGTGCCCACTAGCGGGGGGGTCTCCTACAATGAGCAGTTCTTC. This chain joins TRBV5-3 and TRBJ2-1; 13 bases fit TRBD2. TRBV5-3 is noted as an ORF with a role that remains uncertain. Trimming removed 4 bases from V and 0 bases from J; junction bases left unmatched: 7. The CDR3 loop spans 18 amino acids.

The DNA of the CDR3 is TGCGCCAGCAGTGCCGCGGATAGCACAGATACGCAGTATTTT. It encodes CASSAADSTDTQYF. The chain is built from TRBV10-2 and TRBJ2-3; D unclear. The CDR3 covers 14 residues. V was pared by 4 bases and J by 0 bases, with 8 bases between. Germline V gene lookup returns CDR1 WSHSY and CDR2 SAAADI.

This chain links TRBV18 with TRBJ2-7; 9 nucleotides agree with TRBD1. The V and J ends lost 5 bases and 5 bases, in that order; junction bases with no gene match: 10. Germline assignment: CDR1 KGHSH and CDR2 LQKENI. The CDR3 extends over 15 amino acids. CDR3 DNA sequence: TGTGCCAGCTCAGACCCTGGGACAGGGACCAACGAGCAGTACTTC. Its translation is CASSDPGTGTNEQYF.

The J gene is TRBJ2-2, the V gene TRBV18; D is uncertain. V was trimmed by 3 bases and J by 6 bases, leaving 5 bases between them. Germline V gives CDR1 KGHSH, CDR2 LQKENI. This CDR3 region has 12 residues. The CDR3 DNA sequence: TGTGCCAGCTCACCTAGAGCCGGGGAGCTGTTTTTT. Translated, it gives CASSPRAGELFF.